A selection of T cell receptor beta chains follows, all from one sample in a study of response to subunit inactivated influenza vaccine. TCRdb processed the RT-PCR reads anew with MiXCR; each CDR3 protein has one entry. The table records around 190,000 distinct CDR3 sequences, 13% to 15% of them present only once. Sample: CD8+ T cells sorted from PBMCs, taken 5 to 6 days after vaccination. The receptors were sampled from a man between 50 and 59 years old who received an inactivated influenza vaccine. Each CDR3 is given with its conserved first and last residue. D genes are given only for firm matches. Expanded clones are given a class, and other clones once, few, many or no size at all.

abundance,d_gene,j_gene,v_gene,CDR3aa,CDR3nt
.,TRBD1,TRBJ2-1,TRBV28,CASSLPSETGSSYNEQFF,TGTGCCAGCAGTTTACCCTCCGAGACAGGGAGCTCCTACAATGAGCAGTTCTTC
.,TRBD2,TRBJ2-3,TRBV28,CASTSAGTSTDTQYF,TGTGCCAGCACCTCAGCGGGGACTAGCACAGATACGCAGTATTTT
.,.,TRBJ1-4,TRBV5-1,CASSLGTFPTNEKLFF,TGCGCCAGCAGCTTGGGGACTTTTCCAACTAATGAAAAACTGTTTTTT
.,.,TRBJ2-1,TRBV2,CAILPAVALSSYNEQFF,TGTGCCATCCTACCAGCGGTCGCATTAAGCTCCTACAATGAGCAGTTCTTC
many,TRBD2,TRBJ2-1,TRBV4-2,CASSQEQAGAYNEQFF,TGTGCCAGCAGCCAGGAGCAAGCGGGAGCCTACAATGAGCAGTTCTTC
.,.,TRBJ2-7,TRBV5-8,CASSLAAGTYEQYF,TGTGCCAGCAGCTTGGCCGCAGGAACCTACGAGCAGTACTTC
.,TRBD2,TRBJ2-3,TRBV3-1,CASSQDLGGTDTQYF,TGTGCCAGCAGCCAAGATCTCGGGGGGACAGATACGCAGTATTTT
.,.,TRBJ2-7,TRBV29-1,CSVGTYGEQYF,TGCAGCGTGGGAACATACGGCGAGCAGTACTTC
medium-sized,.,TRBJ2-7,TRBV29-1,CSVEIGYEQYF,TGCAGCGTTGAAATAGGCTACGAGCAGTACTTC
.,.,TRBJ2-6,TRBV6-2/TRBV6-3,CASSYASSGANVLTF,TGTGCCAGCAGTTACGCGTCCTCTGGGGCCAACGTCCTGACTTTC
.,.,TRBJ2-5,TRBV20-1,CSARVEGGRHF,TGCAGTGCTAGAGTCGAAGGGGGGCGGCACTTC
many,.,TRBJ1-2,TRBV29-1,CSVEGPSNNYGYTF,TGCAGCGTTGAAGGGCCCTCAAATAACTATGGCTACACCTTC
.,.,TRBJ2-3,TRBV20-1,CSARTSTDTQYF,TGCAGTGCCCGGACCAGCACAGATACGCAGTATTTT
.,TRBD2,TRBJ2-1,TRBV7-3,CASSLGTSNEQFF,TGTGCCAGCAGCTTAGGGACTAGCAATGAGCAGTTCTTC
.,TRBD2,TRBJ2-3,TRBV10-3,CAIRTKRGGTDTQYF,TGTGCCATCAGGACGAAGCGGGGAGGCACAGATACGCAGTATTTT
.,.,TRBJ1-4,TRBV20-1,CSAREGATNEKLFF,TGCAGTGCTAGAGAGGGTGCAACTAATGAAAAACTGTTTTTT
.,TRBD2,TRBJ2-3,TRBV4-3,CASSQAPSGADTQYF,TGCGCCAGCAGCCAAGCGCCTAGCGGTGCAGATACGCAGTATTTT